The source of this TCR beta chain is a study of sequential checkpoint blockade in melanoma. Treatment reported: randomized to nivolumab then ipilimumab (arm A) or the reverse (arm B). PBMC sorting kept live CD3+CD8+ cells without CD19 or CD56. Sequencing was performed with immunoSEQ multiplex PCR; in TCRdb, only in-frame clones are kept and a portion is missing. The profile shows fewer than 20,000 clones, under 65% of them singletons. This CDR3 region has 14 residues. Trimming removed 5 bases from V and 5 bases from J; junction bases left unmatched: 2. The germline gives CDR1 MNHNY, CDR2 SVGAGI (reference sequence).

Sequenced here: CD8+ T cells sorted from blood (inferred from file names), sampled from a patient given nivolumab and ipilimumab in sequence. The chain couples TRBV6-6 to TRBJ2-3; 12 bases agree with TRBD1. The TCR sequence derives from a human donor with melanoma. The CDR3 coding sequence is TGTGCCAGCAGTGGGACAGGGGGCCAAGATACGCAGTATTTT. It specifies CASSGTGGQDTQYF.